This paragraph reports one T cell receptor beta chain. The sample originates from a study of cytomegalovirus exposure and HLA in healthy donors. The PCR was carried out with 60 Vbeta primers and 13 Jbeta primers. The protocol was immunoSEQ multiplex PCR, while the TCRdb copy is restricted to in-frame clones and leaves out a portion. This sample has 150,000 or so clones, with approximately 82% found just once. The sequence came from a male donor in good health and CMV-seropositive. What was sequenced was PBMCs.

The CDR3 nucleotides are TGTGCCAGCAGTGGCAACCCGAGCCCAGAGACCCAGTACTTC. Protein: CASSGNPSPETQYF. The V call is TRBV25-1, the J call TRBJ2-5; no clear D gene. V lost 4 bases to trimming and J lost 4 bases, with 13 bases between them. Per the germline V gene, CDR1 is MGHDK and CDR2 is SYGVNS. The CDR3 has 14 residues.